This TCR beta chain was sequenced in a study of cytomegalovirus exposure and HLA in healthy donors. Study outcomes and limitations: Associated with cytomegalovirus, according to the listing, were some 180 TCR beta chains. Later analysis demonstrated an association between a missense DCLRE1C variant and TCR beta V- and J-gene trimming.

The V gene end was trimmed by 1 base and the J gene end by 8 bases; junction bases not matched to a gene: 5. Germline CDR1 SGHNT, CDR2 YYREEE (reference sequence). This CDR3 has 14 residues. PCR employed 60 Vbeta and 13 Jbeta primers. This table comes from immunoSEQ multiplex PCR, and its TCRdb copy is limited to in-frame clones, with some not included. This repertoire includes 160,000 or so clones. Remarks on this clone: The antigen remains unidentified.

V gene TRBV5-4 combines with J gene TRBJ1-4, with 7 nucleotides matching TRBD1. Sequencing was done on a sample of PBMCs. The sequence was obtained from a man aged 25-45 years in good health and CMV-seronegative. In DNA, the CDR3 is TGTGCCAGCAGCTTGAAGGGGGCCGGGGAAAAACTGTTTTTT. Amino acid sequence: CASSLKGAGEKLFF.